This entry lists 31 T cell receptor beta chains sequenced from one sample in a study of OX40 agonist ivuxolimab in advanced cancers. Generated by immunoSEQ multiplex PCR, the TCRdb table keeps only in-frame clones and is missing some. Of about 53,000 clones in the sample, over 75% were seen once. Sequenced here: CD4+ or CD8+ T cells sorted from blood, sampled in a trial of the OX40 agonist ivuxolimab. These receptors came from an adult with an advanced solid tumor such as melanoma, head and neck, liver or kidney cancer.

This clone appeared a single time. The chain recombines TRBV9 with TRBJ2-3; no clear D. V shed 0 bases and J shed 1 base, with 3 bases lying between them. The CDR3 has 13 amino acids. CDR1 is SGDLS and CDR2 is YYNGEE in the germline V gene. CDR3 sequence reads: CASSVGGTDTQYF. The CDR3 DNA reads TGTGCCAGCAGCGTAGGAGGCACAGATACGCAGTATTTT.

The CDR3 DNA sequence: TGTGCCAGCAGTTGGGGGGGAGCCGGGGAGCTGTTTTTT. Residues: CASSWGGAGELFF. The chain uses TRBV6-6 and TRBJ2-2, with 7 bases fitting TRBD2. The ends lost 4 bases at V and 6 bases at J; junction bases unmatched: 2. Germline V gene sequence: CDR1 MNHNY, CDR2 SVGAGI (reference sequence). The CDR3 is made up of 13 amino acids.

The chain combines TRBV29-1 with TRBJ2-5, with 12 positions matching TRBD1. The junction had 10 bases not matched to a gene; V was cut back by 6 bases and J by 5 bases. Germline loops: CDR1 SQVTM, CDR2 ANQGSEA. The CDR3 spans 15 residues. The CDR3 here is CSVALGQGARETQYF. The CDR3 nucleotides read TGCAGCGTCGCCCTGGGACAGGGGGCGAGGGAGACCCAGTACTTC.

J is TRBJ1-1 and V is TRBV5-1; TRBD1 agrees at 8 bases. The CDR3 runs 16 residues. V trimming: 0 bases; J trimming: 4 bases; junction bases outside the gene matches: 8. Germline CDR1 is SGHRS and CDR2 is YFSETQ. CDR3 DNA sequence: TGCGCCAGCAGCTTGGTCGGACAGGGCCGGGGCACTGAAGCTTTCTTT. Protein: CASSLVGQGRGTEAFF. Full variable domain (missing parts from reference TRBV5-1 and TRBJ1-1): KAGVTQTPRYLIKTRGQQVTLSCSPISGHRSVSWYQQTPGQGLQFLFEYFSETQRNKGNFPGRFSGRQFSNSRSEMNVSTLELGDSALYLCASSLVGQGRGTEAFFGQGTRLTVV.

J is TRBJ2-5 and V is TRBV19, with D tentatively TRBD1 (6 bases). From germline, CDR1 is LNHDA and CDR2 SQIVND (reference sequence). There are 14 residues in the CDR3. Trimming took off 5 bases at V and 4 bases at J, with 14 bases between the two ends. As DNA, the CDR3 is TGTGCCAGTAGTCCTCAGGGGCCTGGAGAGACCCAGTACTTC. Translating it yields CASSPQGPGETQYF.

The V gene is TRBV19, the J gene TRBJ1-6; D is unresolved. V dropped 6 bases and J dropped 8 bases, with 17 bases sitting between them. CDR3 length equals 15 residues. The germline gives CDR1 LNHDA, CDR2 SQIVND (reference sequence). The CDR3 protein is CASSHEGRRDSPLHF. The CDR3 DNA sequence: TGTGCCAGTAGCCACGAGGGTAGACGGGATTCACCCCTCCACTTT.

This chain links TRBV10-3 with TRBJ1-1; TRBD1 matches at 8 bases. Germline trimming cut 6 bases from V and 1 base from J; bases unmatched to any gene: 4. The CDR3 is 14 amino acids. Per the germline V gene, CDR1 is ENHRY and CDR2 is SYGVKD. As DNA, the CDR3 is TGTGCCATCAGCCCGACAGGGGCGAACACTGAAGCTTTCTTT. Residues: CAISPTGANTEAFF.

The J gene is TRBJ1-2, the V gene TRBV7-9, with D unclear. V lost 5 bases to trimming and J lost 4 bases, with 8 bases between them. The germline CDR1 and CDR2 sequences are SEHNR and FQNEAQ (reference sequence). CDR3 length: 12 amino acids. CDR3 sequence (DNA): TGTGCCAGCAGCCCGGACGGCTATGGCTACACCTTC. Its translation: CASSPDGYGYTF.

The chain carries TRBV29-1 and TRBJ2-2; TRBD2 matches at 10 bases. Germline loops: CDR1 SQVTM, CDR2 ANQGSEA. This CDR3 has 15 amino acids. After removal of 2 bases from V and 4 bases from J, the junction contained 4 bases not matched to a gene. The CDR3 here is CSVEKAGGLTGELFF. DNA for the CDR3: TGCAGCGTTGAAAAAGCGGGGGGGCTCACCGGGGAGCTGTTTTTT.

Regarding this clone: The sample holds other DNA sequences that translate to the same CDR3. The chain couples TRBV4-2 to TRBJ2-7; D is perhaps TRBD1 (5 bases). The CDR3 has 14 amino acids. Germline CDR1 reads LGHNA; CDR2 reads YNFKEQ. V gave up 0 bases and J gave up 0 bases, with 6 bases separating them. As DNA, the CDR3 is TGTGCCAGCAGCCAAGACAGGGTCTCCTACGAGCAGTACTTC. It yields the protein CASSQDRVSYEQYF.

The rearrangement links TRBV29-1 to TRBJ2-5; D may be TRBD1 (6 bases). The CDR3 is made up of 13 amino acids. V shed 7 bases and J shed 7 bases, with 19 bases lying between them. Germline V lookup: CDR1 SQVTM, CDR2 ANQGSEA. As DNA, the CDR3 is TGCAGCGCTGTCGCAGGGGTCGCGGGGACCCAGTACTTC. It translates to CSAVAGVAGTQYF.

The CDR3 loop is CASSAAGGYAGELFF. The DNA for the CDR3 is TGTGCCAGCAGCGCCGCGGGAGGATACGCCGGGGAGCTGTTTTTT. The V gene is TRBV9, the J gene TRBJ2-2; 8 nucleotides match TRBD2. The CDR3 loop spans 15 amino acids. Germline lookup yields CDR1 SGDLS and CDR2 YYNGEE. V lost 3 bases to trimming and J lost 6 bases; unmatched junction nucleotides: 7. Looking up the rest from reference TRBV9 and TRBJ2-2 gives the full variable domain: DSGVTQTPKHLITATGQRVTLRCSPRSGDLSVYWYQQSLDQGLQFLIQYYNGEERAKGNILERFSAQQFPDLHSELNLSSLELGDSALYFCASSAAGGYAGELFFGEGSRLTVL.

CDR3 amino acids: CASSEEAENSPLHF. The CDR3 bases are TGCGCCAGCAGTGAAGAAGCAGAGAATTCACCCCTCCACTTT. The chain links TRBV10-1 to TRBJ1-6; the D is unclear. This CDR3 is built from 14 residues. The germline V gene has CDR1 WNHNN and CDR2 SYGVQD (reference sequence). Trimming removed 3 bases from V and 7 bases from J, with 10 bases in between.

V usage is TRBV2 and J usage is TRBJ2-3, with D maybe TRBD1 (6 bases). V gave up 7 bases and J gave up 4 bases, with 9 bases separating them. The CDR3 spans 12 residues. In germline, CDR1 is SNHLY, CDR2 FYNNEI. The CDR3 protein is CASTGDADTQYF. The CDR3 DNA is TGTGCCAGCACAGGGGACGCAGATACGCAGTATTTT.

This clone has only a few counts. The chain links TRBV6-4 to TRBJ2-2; D is unresolved. This CDR3 has 14 amino acids. The germline gives CDR1 MRHNA, CDR2 SNTAGT. Deletions cut 4 bases from V and 1 base from J, with 7 bases between. The DNA of the CDR3 is TGTGCCAGCAGTGGCAGATTGAACACCGGGGAGCTGTTTTTT. Translation gives CASSGRLNTGELFF.

In its sample, this clone was seen a few times. The chain recombines TRBV6-6 with TRBJ1-5; no definite D call. V was trimmed by 0 bases and J by 6 bases, leaving 12 bases between them. The germline gives CDR1 MNHNY, CDR2 SVGAGI (reference sequence). This CDR3 has 15 amino acids. The CDR3 loop is CASSYSIRGSQPQHF. CDR3 nucleotide sequence: TGTGCCAGCAGTTACTCGATACGGGGTTCTCAGCCCCAGCATTTT.

The chain is built from TRBV5-3 and TRBJ2-5; TRBD2 matches at 9 bases. TRBV5-3 is designated an ORF whose function remains uncertain. V dropped 4 bases and J dropped 0; count of bases not matched to a gene: 22. The CDR3 runs to 21 residues. CDR3 bases: TGTGCCAGAAGCCTCGGCAAGGGGCGGCTAGCGGGGCACGACGACCAAGAGACCCAGTACTTC. This codes for CARSLGKGRLAGHDDQETQYF.

This clone was recorded only once. The CDR3 nucleotides read TGTGCCAGCAGCCCTGGGACTAGCGGGTACACAGATACGCAGTATTTT. It encodes CASSPGTSGYTDTQYF. The gene calls are TRBV7-3 and TRBJ2-3, with 12 bases identical to TRBD2. Germline V gene sequence: CDR1 SGHTA, CDR2 FQGTGA. V lost 5 bases and J lost 2; bases outside the gene matches: 5. The CDR3 has 16 amino acids.

The V call is TRBV30, the J call TRBJ2-2; TRBD2 agrees at 14 bases. Germline V gene lookup returns CDR1 GTSNPN and CDR2 SVGIG (reference sequence). CDR3 length: 17 residues. The ends lost 2 bases at V and 4 bases at J; junction bases unmatched: 6. DNA for the CDR3: TGTGCCTGGAGTCGAGGGACTAGCGGGAGTATCACCGGGGAGCTGTTTTTT. This gives the protein CAWSRGTSGSITGELFF.

The CDR3 sequence is CASSRGGETQYF. The CDR3, as DNA: TGTGCCAGCAGCCGGGGGGGGGAGACCCAGTACTTC. This chain uses TRBV11-2 with TRBJ2-5, with 8 bases matching TRBD2. The CDR3 consists of 12 residues. Trimming took 5 bases from V and 5 from J; bases not matched to a gene: 1. Germline assignment: CDR1 SGHAT and CDR2 FQNNGV.

The chain has TRBV18 and TRBJ2-7; D assignment may be TRBD1 or TRBD2 (5 bases each). Trimming removed 5 bases at V and 1 base at J, with 6 bases between. Germline lookup yields CDR1 KGHSH and CDR2 LQKENI. There are 12 residues in the CDR3. This chain's CDR3 is CASSGGSYEQYF. The CDR3 region has the DNA TGTGCCAGCTCAGGGGGATCCTACGAGCAGTACTTC.

By proportion, this clone is medium-sized (0.01 to 0.1%). The chain joins TRBV5-5 to TRBJ1-1, with D possibly matching TRBD1 (5 bases). V lost 4 bases and J 4 bases, leaving 14 bases between the germline ends. From germline, CDR1 is SGHKS and CDR2 YYEKEE (reference sequence). This CDR3 is 14 amino acids long. CDR3: CASSITLQGTEAFF. The DNA of the CDR3 is TGTGCCAGCAGCATAACATTGCAGGGCACTGAAGCTTTCTTT.

The chain couples TRBV7-3 to TRBJ1-1, with D maybe TRBD1 (6 bases). The CDR3 covers 13 residues. The germline gives CDR1 SGHTA, CDR2 FQGTGA. V was pared by 2 bases and J by 5 bases, with 9 bases between. The CDR3 nucleotides are TGTGCCAGCAGCTTATTAGGGGGGACTGAAGCTTTCTTT. Protein sequence: CASSLLGGTEAFF.

This clone was counted once. J is TRBJ1-4 and V is TRBV4-2; D is ambiguous. The CDR3 has 16 amino acids. With 4 bases removed from V and 6 bases from J, the gap between germline ends came to 18 bases. Germline V CDR1 and CDR2: LGHNA, YNFKEQ. The CDR3 region has the DNA TGTGCCAGCAGCCCTAGAATAGGACGCGGGGATGAAAAACTGTTTTTT. It translates to CASSPRIGRGDEKLFF.

The rearrangement joins TRBV7-9 to TRBJ1-3; D is unclear. The germline V gene encodes CDR1 SEHNR and CDR2 FQNEAQ (reference sequence). CDR3 length: 14 amino acids. V shed 1 base and J shed 4 bases, with 8 bases lying between them. In DNA form, the CDR3 reads TGTGCCAGCAGCTTAGAAGCAAGAGGAAACACCATATATTTT. This codes for CASSLEARGNTIYF. Filled out from reference TRBV7-9 and TRBJ1-3, the complete variable domain reads DTGVSQNPRHKITKRGQNVTFRCDPISEHNRLYWYRQTLGQGPEFLTYFQNEAQLEKSRLLSDRFSAERPKGSFSTLEIQRTEQGDSAMYLCASSLEARGNTIYFGEGSWLTVV.

This clone has a single count. The V gene is TRBV7-6, the J gene TRBJ2-2; D gene uncertain. Per germline, CDR1 SGHVS and CDR2 FNYEAQ. The CDR3 consists of 15 residues. V was shortened by 2 bases and J by 2 bases, with 9 bases between the two germline ends. CDR3 coding DNA: TGTGCCAGCAGCTTATCAAGCACCAACACCGGGGAGCTGTTTTTT. Translated, it gives CASSLSSTNTGELFF.

This clone was recorded once. The J gene is TRBJ1-1, the V gene TRBV5-1, with TRBD1 identical over 10 bases. With V trimmed by 5 bases and J by 1 base, 2 bases remained unmatched. The germline V gene has CDR1 SGHRS and CDR2 YFSETQ. CDR3 length: 14 residues. CDR3 nucleotides: TGCGCCAGCAGTCGGACAGGGGGGAACACTGAAGCTTTCTTT. It codes for CASSRTGGNTEAFF.

This rearrangement joins TRBV19 to TRBJ2-5, with TRBD1 identical over 8 bases. The ends lost 4 bases at V and 7 bases at J; junction bases unmatched: 8. The CDR3 covers 14 residues. Germline CDR1 reads LNHDA; CDR2 reads SQIVND (reference sequence). The CDR3 region is CASSKEQGAGTQYF. The DNA for the CDR3 is TGTGCCAGTAGTAAGGAGCAGGGGGCAGGGACCCAGTACTTC.

This chain links TRBV9 with TRBJ2-5; a possible D gene is TRBD2 (6 bases). Trimming took off 4 bases at V and 4 bases at J, with 11 bases between the two ends. This CDR3 is 13 amino acids long. CDR1 is SGDLS, CDR2 YYNGEE, per germline. The CDR3 DNA follows: TGTGCCAGCAGCCGCGGACTATTAGAGACCCAGTACTTC. Translation: CASSRGLLETQYF. Supplemented by reference TRBV9 and TRBJ2-5, the full variable domain reads DSGVTQTPKHLITATGQRVTLRCSPRSGDLSVYWYQQSLDQGLQFLIQYYNGEERAKGNILERFSAQQFPDLHSELNLSSLELGDSALYFCASSRGLLETQYFGPGTRLLVL.

The chain employs TRBV28 and TRBJ2-7; D possibly corresponds to TRBD1 (6 bases). V gave up 5 bases and J gave up 2 bases, with 13 bases separating them. The CDR3 covers 14 residues. Looked up from germline, CDR1 is MDHEN and CDR2 is SYDVKM. The CDR3 is CASSTGTPAYEQYF. The CDR3 coding sequence is TGTGCCAGCAGTACCGGGACACCAGCCTACGAGCAGTACTTC.

The chain links TRBV18 to TRBJ1-1; D call uncertain. CDR1 is KGHSH, CDR2 LQKENI, per germline. The CDR3 is made up of 15 amino acids. V was clipped by 2 bases and J by 6 bases, with 16 bases between them. CDR3 DNA: TGTGCCAGCTCACCATCGAGTAGGGTTGGGGCTGAAGCTTTCTTT. This translates into CASSPSSRVGAEAFF.